This is a list of T cell receptor beta chains from one sample in a study of molecular identifiers for immune sequencing clone quantification. Each CDR3 protein is one row after TCRdb ran MiXCR on the PCR reads. In the table there are 300,000 to 350,000 distinct CDR3 sequences, 20% to 25% of which are singletons. The source material was naive CD8+ T cells from blood, with Jurkat cell RNA spiked in. Receptors originate from a human donor in good health. Some libraries in this study had Jurkat cell RNA spiked in. CDR3s include the opening cysteine and the closing phenylalanine or tryptophan. Each record gives: J gene, V gene, CDR3 protein.

>TRBJ2-3|TRBV28
CASSLYRGVGDRPSTDTQYF
>TRBJ1-2|TRBV7-9
CASSLGESWVNYGYTF
>TRBJ2-5|TRBV27
CASSPQAGRPLNLKETQYF
>TRBJ1-2|TRBV19
CASIQGYNYGYTF
>TRBJ2-3|TRBV20-1
CSAPAWQVSTDTQYF
>TRBJ2-5|TRBV27
CASASALRADLAYF
>TRBJ2-3|TRBV27
CASSLSVSTDTQYF
>TRBJ2-7|TRBV20-1
CSASPPDRGFNEQYF
>TRBJ2-3|TRBV5-4
CASSFAPEDTQYF
>TRBJ2-1|TRBV2
CASSRPGYNEQFF
>TRBJ1-1|TRBV6-2/TRBV6-3
CASSYSRAEEAFF
>TRBJ2-7|TRBV7-9
CASSLESGVLGEQYF
>TRBJ2-1|TRBV27
CASSLRDSNEQFF
>TRBJ1-1|TRBV12-3/TRBV12-4
CASNLGQLNTEAFF
>TRBJ2-2|TRBV19
CASSIGGGNTGELFF
>TRBJ1-1|TRBV7-9
CASSLSNPYTEAFF
>TRBJ1-5|TRBV4-3
CASSQDWEVSNQPQHF
>TRBJ2-4|TRBV25-1
CASSEFFRTAAKNIQYF
>TRBJ2-7|TRBV27
CASSLFKGQGYEQYF
>TRBJ2-6|TRBV6-5
CASRTFDRLWSGANVLTF
>TRBJ1-1|TRBV6-1
CASSGRVGTEAFF
>TRBJ1-5|TRBV15
CATSRDKSPNQPQHF
>TRBJ1-4|TRBV2
CASREYRASNEKLFF
>TRBJ2-7|TRBV27
CASSSSGDYEQYF
>TRBJ1-2|TRBV27
CASSLSGGWGAEGYTF
>TRBJ1-1|TRBV4-3
CASSQEVEGWLNTEAFF
>TRBJ1-2|TRBV12-3/TRBV12-4
CASSYVVWGQNNYGYTF
>TRBJ2-7|TRBV10-1
CASSRDRTPYEQYF
>TRBJ1-4|TRBV15
CASSRSRDSLREKLFF